The rows below give T cell receptor beta chains drawn from one sample of a study of CD8+CD57+ T cells in acquired aplastic anemia. TCRdb itself ran the reads through MiXCR, one entry per CDR3 protein. The sample has 250,000 to 350,000 distinct CDR3 sequences, under 60% seen once. The sequencing input was sorted CD4+, CD8+, or CD8+CD57+ T cells (not recorded which) from PBMCs. The origin of the receptors is a human donor with aplastic anemia. Each CDR3 is given with its conserved first and last residue. A D gene is named only where the DNA matches it firmly. Rows give clone size only sometimes, using once, few, many, or a class for an expanded clone.

NA	TRBJ2-3	NA	TRBV7-7	CASSVRASDTQYF	TGTGCTAGCAGCGTTCGGGCTTCGGATACGCAGTATTTT
TRBD1	TRBJ1-2	NA	TRBV5-4	CASSLDLMVTGLGYTF	TGTGCCAGCAGCCTGGACCTCATGGTGACAGGGCTCGGCTACACCTTC
TRBD2	TRBJ2-1	many	TRBV3-1	CASSQVVLSGNEQFF	TGTGCCAGCAGCCAAGTTGTGCTTAGCGGGAACGAGCAGTTCTTC
TRBD2	TRBJ2-5	NA	TRBV20-1	CSGTSGGAETQYF	TGCAGTGGGACTAGCGGGGGGGCGGAGACCCAGTACTTC
TRBD2	TRBJ2-3	NA	TRBV7-3	CASSLSIGAGSPDTQYF	TGTGCCAGCAGCTTATCTATCGGAGCGGGGTCACCAGATACGCAGTATTTT
TRBD2	TRBJ2-4	NA	TRBV20-1	CSARGLAAVQVTQYF	TGCAGTGCTAGAGGCCTAGCGGCCGTTCAAGTTACGCAGTACTTC
NA	TRBJ2-7	NA	TRBV13	CASSEVLAVYEQYF	TGTGCCAGCAGTGAAGTCTTAGCGGTCTACGAGCAGTACTTC
TRBD1	TRBJ1-2	NA	TRBV24-1	CATSDSPTGGYGYTF	TGTGCCACCAGTGATTCCCCTACAGGGGGCTATGGCTACACCTTC
TRBD1	TRBJ1-2	NA	TRBV19	CASRSDRADGYTF	TGTGCCAGCCGATCCGACAGGGCGGATGGCTACACCTTC
NA	TRBJ2-1	NA	TRBV29-1	CSVEDLLGGFVFF	TGCAGCGTTGAAGATCTTCTCGGAGGGTTTGTGTTCTTC
NA	TRBJ1-2	few	TRBV5-6	CASSSAGANYGYTF	TGTGCCAGCAGCTCCGCGGGAGCTAACTATGGCTACACCTTC
TRBD1	TRBJ2-1	NA	TRBV19	CASSPKTGAVEQFF	TGTGCCAGTAGCCCAAAGACAGGGGCGGTTGAGCAGTTCTTC
NA	TRBJ2-3	NA	TRBV24-1	CATSLGGGLGTDTQYF	TGTGCCACCAGTCTGGGGGGGGGGCTGGGCACAGATACGCAGTATTTT
TRBD2	TRBJ2-7	NA	TRBV12-3/TRBV12-4	CASTSRMSSGYEQYF	TGTGCCAGCACCTCCAGAATGTCTAGCGGTTACGAGCAGTACTTC
TRBD1	TRBJ1-1	NA	TRBV6-1	CASGLEAVWTGGTKNTEAFF	TGTGCCAGCGGACTAGAGGCGGTTTGGACAGGGGGCACGAAGAACACTGAAGCTTTCTTT
NA	TRBJ2-3	NA	TRBV11-1	CASSPREGTQYF	TGTGCCAGCAGCCCACGTGAAGGTACGCAGTATTTT
NA	TRBJ1-2	NA	TRBV29-1	CSVRLGGVYGYTF	TGCAGCGTGAGGCTTGGAGGGGTCTATGGCTACACCTTC
NA	TRBJ1-1	NA	TRBV6-5	CASSLPGVTEAFF	TGTGCCAGCAGTCTCCCGGGGGTCACTGAAGCTTTCTTT
TRBD2	TRBJ2-1	NA	TRBV15	CATSNAGGPINEQFF	TGTGCCACCAGCAACGCGGGGGGGCCTATCAATGAGCAGTTCTTC
TRBD1	TRBJ1-6	NA	TRBV19	CASSIFTGGGSPLHF	TGTGCCAGTAGTATCTTTACAGGGGGCGGGTCACCCCTCCACTTT
TRBD1	TRBJ2-1	NA	TRBV24-1	CATSEQGQTQFF	TGTGCCACCAGTGAGCAGGGACAGACGCAGTTCTTC
NA	TRBJ1-2	NA	TRBV7-2	CASSRLTGAWGYTF	TGTGCCAGCAGCCGACTTACGGGGGCCTGGGGCTACACCTTC
TRBD2	TRBJ2-5	once	TRBV5-1	CASSLGERGQETQYF	TGTGCCAGCAGCTTGGGGGAGCGGGGACAAGAGACCCAGTACTTC
TRBD1	TRBJ1-1	many	TRBV7-8	CASSSDLDRVSNTEAFF	TGTGCCAGCAGCTCCGACCTTGACAGGGTATCCAACACTGAAGCTTTCTTT
TRBD2	TRBJ2-5	NA	TRBV7-7	CASSFGLAGRETQYF	TGTGCCAGCAGCTTCGGACTAGCGGGGCGAGAGACCCAGTACTTC
NA	TRBJ2-7	NA	TRBV20-1	CSARDLVLYEQYF	TGCAGTGCTAGAGATCTGGTGTTGTACGAGCAGTACTTC
NA	TRBJ2-4	few	TRBV19	CASSITEKNVQYF	TGTGCCAGTAGTATAACAGAAAAAAACGTTCAGTACTTC
NA	TRBJ2-1	NA	TRBV7-2	CASSLLAGYNEQLF	TGTGCCAGCAGCTTACTCGCCGGATACAATGAGCAGCTCTTC
TRBD1	TRBJ2-5	many	TRBV6-2/TRBV6-3	CASTRTGQETQYF	TGTGCCAGCACCCGGACAGGCCAAGAGACCCAGTACTTC
TRBD1	TRBJ2-1	once	TRBV5-1	CASSPGQGADSTQFF	TGCGCCAGCAGCCCGGGACAGGGGGCGGACTCAACCCAGTTCTTC
TRBD2	TRBJ2-7	few	TRBV15	CATSRQGLASEQYF	TGTGCCACCAGCAGACAAGGACTAGCGAGCGAGCAGTACTTC
TRBD2	TRBJ2-1	NA	TRBV7-3	CAGGSGLANAEQFF	TGTGCCGGCGGCTCGGGACTAGCGAACGCTGAGCAGTTCTTC
NA	TRBJ1-1	once	TRBV7-9	CASSLTVTEAFF	TGTGCCAGCAGCCTGACCGTCACTGAAGCTTTCTTT